Listed here is a single TCR beta chain. CD45RO-negative CD8 cells positively selected for CCR7 made up the naive population, which excluded terminally differentiated effector memory CD45RA+ cells. This entry is derived from a study of shared clonotypes between healthy human individuals. Assay used: immunoSEQ multiplex PCR; TCRdb lists only in-frame clones, some missing. Here the sample spans hundreds of thousands of clones, 90% to 95% being singletons. The V gene's germline CDR1 is SGHAT and CDR2 FQNNGV. This CDR3 has 16 amino acids. V was pared by 0 bases and J by 6 bases, with 14 bases between. Material: naive CD8+ T cells sorted from blood. This receptor was taken from a man aged 25 to 45 in good health. V gene TRBV11-2 combines with J gene TRBJ1-4; D possibly corresponds to TRBD1 (6 bases). CDR3 amino acids: CASSLDFWGADEKLFF. The CDR3 nucleotides are TGTGCCAGCAGCTTAGATTTTTGGGGGGCTGATGAAAAACTGTTTTTT.